A selection of T cell receptor beta chains follows, all from one sample in a study of T-cell reconstitution after alpha-beta-depleted transplantation in children. TCRdb called the PCR reads again in MiXCR, with one record for every CDR3 protein. The sample has hundreds of thousands of distinct CDR3 sequences, 10% to 15% seen once. The input for sequencing was PBMCs, taken before TCRalphabeta/CD19-depleted stem cell transplant. Receptors originate from a girl aged 2-10 years with congenital amegakaryocytic thrombocytopenia, due to receive a stem cell transplant. Each CDR3 is given with its conserved first and last residue. Each record gives: CDR3 protein, V gene, clone size. The size field is filled for only some rows; it gives once, few, many or a size class.

CDR3aa: CSARAGLAGGHRYEQYF; v_gene: TRBV20-1; abundance: many
CDR3aa: CSVEAPSYEQYF; v_gene: TRBV29-1; abundance: many
CDR3aa: CASSFWSGSETQYF; v_gene: TRBV7-2; abundance: .
CDR3aa: CATSRDIRTGNTEAFF; v_gene: TRBV15; abundance: .
CDR3aa: CATSSIEVAYYNEQFF; v_gene: TRBV15; abundance: many
CDR3aa: CSVSVGGGEQFF; v_gene: TRBV29-1; abundance: many
CDR3aa: CASSWVAEGGQPQHF; v_gene: TRBV6-5; abundance: .
CDR3aa: CASSFPGYPDTQYF; v_gene: TRBV5-5; abundance: .
CDR3aa: CASSPEAPFYEQYF; v_gene: TRBV9; abundance: few
CDR3aa: CASSLAWSLDTQYF; v_gene: TRBV7-6; abundance: few
CDR3aa: CASRITAGETQYF; v_gene: TRBV12-3/TRBV12-4; abundance: many
CDR3aa: CASSFLGAYEQYF; v_gene: TRBV7-2; abundance: many
CDR3aa: CASSPPGGLADTQYF; v_gene: TRBV3-1; abundance: .
CDR3aa: CASSFRTLAGEQYF; v_gene: TRBV5-1; abundance: few
CDR3aa: CASSESPGTGPTDTQYF; v_gene: TRBV10-2; abundance: .
CDR3aa: CASSASGREEKNIQYF; v_gene: TRBV5-1; abundance: .
CDR3aa: CSARARAGLDTQYF; v_gene: TRBV20-1; abundance: few
CDR3aa: CASSSSDTTYTEAFF; v_gene: TRBV4-2; abundance: many
CDR3aa: CASSQLGTGDNEQFF; v_gene: TRBV5-1; abundance: few
CDR3aa: CASSQGRLGTEAFF; v_gene: TRBV3-1; abundance: .
CDR3aa: CSARDLGDTQYF; v_gene: TRBV20-1; abundance: many